This T cell receptor beta chain stems from a study of T cell responses to AZD1222 COVID-19 vaccine. Findings of the study overall: Elevations in Spike-specific TCR breadth and depth followed administration of two AZD1222 doses. AZD1222 recipients seropositive at baseline numbered only 5 to 7.

This table comes from immunoSEQ multiplex PCR, and its TCRdb copy is limited to in-frame clones, with some not included. The table shows about 150,000 clones, with more than 70% occurring only once. As to this clone: The antigen remains undetermined.

This CDR3 has 13 residues. V gave up 3 bases and J gave up 9 bases; unmatched junction bases: 2. Germline V gene lookup returns CDR1 MDHEN and CDR2 SYDVKM. The chain combines TRBV28 with TRBJ2-1; 10 positions agree with TRBD2. The sequence was obtained from an adult who received the AZD1222 COVID-19 vaccine. The input for sequencing was peripheral blood, taken 28 days after the second AZD1222 dose. The CDR3 DNA reads TGTGCCAGCAGTTTCAGCGGGGGGGGTGAGCAGTTCTTC. It encodes CASSFSGGGEQFF.